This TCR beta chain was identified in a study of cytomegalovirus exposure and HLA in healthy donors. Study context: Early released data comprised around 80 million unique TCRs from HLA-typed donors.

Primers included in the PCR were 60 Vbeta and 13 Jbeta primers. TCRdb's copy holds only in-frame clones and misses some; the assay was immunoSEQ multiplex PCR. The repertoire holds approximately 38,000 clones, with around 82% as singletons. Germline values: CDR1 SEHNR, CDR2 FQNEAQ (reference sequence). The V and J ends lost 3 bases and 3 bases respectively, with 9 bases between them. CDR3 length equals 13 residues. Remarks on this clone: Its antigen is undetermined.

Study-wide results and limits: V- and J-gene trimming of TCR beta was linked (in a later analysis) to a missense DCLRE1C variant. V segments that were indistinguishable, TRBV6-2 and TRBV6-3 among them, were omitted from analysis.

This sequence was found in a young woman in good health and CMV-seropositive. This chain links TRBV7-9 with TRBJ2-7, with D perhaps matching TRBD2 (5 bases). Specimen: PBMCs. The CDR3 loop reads CASSFAEGYEQYF. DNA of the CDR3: TGTGCCAGCAGCTTCGCCGAGGGCTACGAGCAGTACTTC.